This paragraph covers one T cell receptor beta chain sequence. The target antigen is unknown. These data originate in a study of breast tumors, draining lymph nodes, adjacent tissues. Overall study findings and caveats: Tumor repertoires ranked between lymph nodes and nontumor tissue in diversity, with V and J gene preferences. The lymph node origin of tumor T cells was framed as consistent with a hypothesis, not demonstrated. The data were judged consistent with most tumor T cells coming from lymph node and expanding in tumor.

The ends were cut back, 4 bases at V and 0 bases at J, with 16 bases in the middle. The germline V gene encodes CDR1 WNHNN and CDR2 SYGVQD (reference sequence). This CDR3 spans 17 amino acids. The lymph nodes were axillary draining lymph nodes from breast cancer patients. TCRdb reprocessed the multiplex PCR reads via MiXCR and lists one record per CDR3 protein. Of approximately 100,000 distinct CDR3 sequences listed, around 20% are singletons. This chain joins TRBV10-1 and TRBJ1-3; D is possibly TRBD1 (5 bases). The sequenced sample consisted of axillary lymph node tissue. The receptor was derived from a female donor with breast cancer. Some clones in this sample may be carry-over from other donors' samples. This chain's CDR3 is CASSGSGGSSSGNTIYF. As DNA, the CDR3 is TGCGCCAGCAGTGGGTCTGGGGGGTCGAGCTCTGGAAACACCATATATTTT.